Below, 31 T cell receptor beta chains from the same sample are listed, as sequenced in a study of T-cell reconstitution after alpha-beta-depleted transplantation in children. Unique molecular identifiers featured in how the TCRbeta library was prepared. TCRdb analysed the PCR reads with MiXCR anew, one entry per CDR3 protein. The data hold 700,000 or so distinct CDR3 sequences, with 13% observed a single time. Sample: PBMCs, taken before TCRalphabeta/CD19-depleted stem cell transplant. These receptors originate from a girl aged 2 to 10 with congenital amegakaryocytic thrombocytopenia, due to receive a stem cell transplant.

This clonotype was found many times. The V gene is TRBV20-1, the J gene TRBJ2-3; 12 positions match TRBD2. Germline V lookup: CDR1 DFQATT, CDR2 SNEGSKA (reference sequence). The CDR3 extends over 16 amino acids. The V and J ends lost 0 bases and 5 bases, in that order; junction bases with no gene match: 6. CDR3 sequence reads: CSARDTGTSGLDTQYF. The CDR3 DNA is TGCAGTGCTAGAGATACCGGGACTAGCGGGTTAGATACGCAGTATTTT.

This chain joins TRBV15 and TRBJ2-7; TRBD1 matches at 7 bases. Trimming removed 4 bases from V and 7 bases from J; junction bases left unmatched: 13. This CDR3 region has 15 residues. Germline lookup yields CDR1 LNHNV and CDR2 YYDKDF (reference sequence). This CDR3 reads CATSKSRDRSVEQYF. The CDR3 DNA reads TGTGCCACCAGCAAGAGCAGGGACAGATCTGTAGAGCAGTACTTC.

The chain uses TRBV7-6 and TRBJ2-5, with TRBD2 identical over 7 bases. Unmatched junction bases numbered 9, after V lost 5 bases and J lost 3 bases. Germline loops: CDR1 SGHVS, CDR2 FNYEAQ. The CDR3 has 15 amino acids. The CDR3 coding sequence is TGTGCCAGCAGCCAACTAGCGCAAGGGGAAGAGACCCAGTACTTC. Protein sequence: CASSQLAQGEETQYF.

In this sample, this clonotype turned up many times. This chain links TRBV12-3 or TRBV12-4 with TRBJ2-1; no firm D call. The CDR3 has 12 amino acids. Trimming removed 3 bases at V and 12 bases at J, with 12 bases between. CDR3 in amino acids: CASSLIGRVQFF. The CDR3 DNA reads TGTGCCAGCAGTTTGATAGGGCGTGTGCAGTTCTTC.

This clonotype was counted between two and nine times. J is TRBJ1-2 and V is TRBV14; D not certain. The CDR3 has 14 residues. Per germline, CDR1 SGHDN and CDR2 FVKESK. V lost 4 bases and J 4 bases, leaving 13 bases between the germline ends. The CDR3 DNA reads TGTGCCAGCAGCCCCGTTCGGGGAGTCTATGGCTACACCTTC. Amino acids: CASSPVRGVYGYTF.

This clonotype was detected only a few times. This chain links TRBV5-6 with TRBJ2-3; possibly TRBD2 for D (6 bases). This CDR3 is 17 amino acids long. Germline V gene data show CDR1 as SGHDT and CDR2 as YYEEEE. Trimming shortened V by 2 bases and J by 1 base, and 17 bases separated the two germline ends. CDR3 nucleotide sequence: TGTGCCAGCAGCTTAGTTCCGGGAGTGGATGGCACAGATACGCAGTATTTT. Translating gives CASSLVPGVDGTDTQYF.

In nucleotides, the CDR3 is TGTGCCAGCAGCGCCCGGACAGGGAAGGCCAACGTCCTGACTTTC. It specifies CASSARTGKANVLTF. The chain is built from TRBV7-9 and TRBJ2-6; 8 nucleotides line up with TRBD1. V lost 5 bases and J lost 6; bases outside the gene matches: 6. The germline V gene encodes CDR1 SEHNR and CDR2 FQNEAQ (reference sequence). There are 15 residues in the CDR3.

Many counts were recorded for this clonotype. The rearrangement links TRBV25-1 to TRBJ2-2; no reliable D call. Germline loops: CDR1 MGHDK, CDR2 SYGVNS. This CDR3 region has 13 residues. Trimming pared 10 bases from V and 6 bases from J, leaving 15 bases between. CDR3 amino acids: CATHASPPGELFF. CDR3 nucleotides: TGTGCCACCCACGCGAGCCCCCCCGGGGAGCTGTTTTTT.

This clonotype showed up many times. The gene calls are TRBV20-1 and TRBJ2-7; 16 bases agree with TRBD2. CDR1 and CDR2 (germline): DFQATT, SNEGSKA (reference sequence). Germline trimming cut 3 bases from V and 2 bases from J; bases unmatched to any gene: 1. The CDR3 has 15 amino acids. The CDR3 coding sequence is TGCAGTGCTAGGGGACTAGCGGGAGGGACCTACGAGCAGTACTTC. Amino acid sequence: CSARGLAGGTYEQYF.

This clonotype showed up many times. This chain connects TRBV3-1 to TRBJ2-7; D is undetermined. V was clipped by 4 bases and J by 2 bases, with 12 bases between them. There are 14 residues in the CDR3. The germline CDR1 and CDR2 sequences are LGHDT and YNNKEL (reference sequence). This chain's CDR3 is CASSPNRPPYEQYF. The CDR3 coding sequence is TGTGCCAGCAGCCCAAATCGACCCCCCTACGAGCAGTACTTC.

Here the CDR3 reads CASSRAREETQYF. As DNA, the CDR3 is TGTGCCAGCAGTCGCGCAAGGGAGGAGACCCAGTACTTC. This sequence joins TRBV27 and TRBJ2-5; the D gene is possibly TRBD2 (5 bases). V was clipped by 5 bases and J by 5 bases, with 12 bases between them. This CDR3 has 13 residues. Germline assignment: CDR1 MNHEY and CDR2 SMNVEV (reference sequence).

This clonotype came up many times. The gene calls are TRBV5-6 and TRBJ2-4; perhaps TRBD1 as D (6 bases). The CDR3 is 13 amino acids. Per the germline V gene, CDR1 is SGHDT and CDR2 is YYEEEE. The ends were cut back, 2 bases at V and 4 bases at J, with 7 bases in the middle. CDR3 sequence: CASSLTGKNIQYF. The DNA for the CDR3 is TGTGCCAGCAGCTTAACAGGGAAAAACATTCAGTACTTC.

V usage is TRBV4-1 and J usage is TRBJ2-6; perhaps TRBD2 as D (5 bases). This CDR3 has 19 residues. The germline V gene encodes CDR1 MGHRA and CDR2 YSYEKL. V was clipped by 0 bases and J by 1 base, with 16 bases between them. CDR3 in amino acids: CASSQDWSGLFSGANVLTF. The DNA for the CDR3 is TGCGCCAGCAGCCAAGATTGGTCAGGACTGTTTTCTGGGGCCAACGTCCTGACTTTC.

This clonotype was recorded at least ten times. The chain carries TRBV6-5 and TRBJ2-1, with a weak D call TRBD2 (6 bases). V was clipped by 8 bases and J by 7 bases, with 9 bases between them. The germline CDR1 and CDR2 sequences are MNHEY and SVGAGI. The CDR3 contains 11 residues. CDR3 sequence: CASGRGNEQFF. CDR3 coding DNA: TGTGCCAGCGGGCGGGGTAATGAGCAGTTCTTC.

This clonotype appeared many times. The V gene is TRBV5-6, the J gene TRBJ1-1; D not certain. V was pared by 3 bases and J by 3 bases, with 9 bases between. The germline gives CDR1 SGHDT, CDR2 YYEEEE. This CDR3 has 13 residues. CDR3 residues: CASSSGRHTEAFF. The CDR3 DNA is TGTGCCAGCAGCTCGGGGAGACACACTGAAGCTTTCTTT.

The J gene is TRBJ1-5, the V gene TRBV18; D possibly corresponds to TRBD1 (5 bases). The germline V gene encodes CDR1 KGHSH and CDR2 LQKENI. CDR3 length: 14 residues. Trimming cost V 1 base and J 4 bases, with 8 bases left between them. This CDR3 reads CASSPLGGNQPQHF. In nucleotides, the CDR3 is TGTGCCAGCTCACCACTGGGGGGGAATCAGCCCCAGCATTTT.

The J gene is TRBJ2-7, the V gene TRBV30; no firm D call. V lost 0 bases, J lost 7 bases, and 10 bases lay in between. The CDR3 has 12 amino acids. Germline-derived CDR1 and CDR2 are GTSNPN and SVGIG (reference sequence). The CDR3 protein is CAWSVEWVEQYF. In nucleotides, the CDR3 is TGTGCCTGGAGTGTAGAGTGGGTAGAGCAGTACTTC.

This sequence joins TRBV7-8 and TRBJ1-5; a weak D match, TRBD1 (5 bases). Deletions cut 0 bases from V and 5 bases from J, with 8 bases between. Germline V CDR1 and CDR2: SGHVS, FQNEAQ. The CDR3 consists of 14 residues. The CDR3 sequence is CASSLAGQDQPQHF. The CDR3 coding sequence is TGTGCCAGCAGCTTAGCGGGGCAGGATCAGCCCCAGCATTTT.

This clonotype came up a few times. The chain recombines TRBV5-1 with TRBJ2-7, with D perhaps TRBD1 (6 bases). Germline V CDR1 and CDR2: SGHRS, YFSETQ. The length of the CDR3 is 12 residues. The V end was cut by 4 bases, the J end by 4 bases, with 9 bases between. The CDR3 bases are TGCGCCAGCAGCGCCGGACAGTACGAGCAGTACTTC. Amino acid sequence: CASSAGQYEQYF.

This clonotype was recorded many times. The rearrangement links TRBV12-3 or TRBV12-4 to TRBJ2-1; 11 bases are shared with TRBD2. Losses at the gene ends were 5 bases for V and 6 bases for J; bases not matched to a gene: 18. This CDR3 has 19 amino acids. The CDR3 loop is CASSPRSSLLAGDRNEQFF. Written as DNA, the CDR3 is TGTGCCAGCAGTCCACGTTCCAGCTTACTAGCGGGAGATCGCAATGAGCAGTTCTTC.

In its sample, this clonotype was seen many times. The rearrangement joins TRBV5-1 to TRBJ1-2; a possible D gene is TRBD1 (6 bases). V was pared by 4 bases and J by 2 bases, with 15 bases between. CDR1 and CDR2 from the germline V gene are SGHRS and YFSETQ. The CDR3 has 15 residues. Here the CDR3 DNA reads TGCGCCAGCAGCGTTAACTCAGGGGCGAACTATGGCTACACCTTC. The encoded protein is CASSVNSGANYGYTF.

Note on this clonotype: Since a much larger clone is just one base distant, this may be a read error. The CDR3 carries no conserved terminal phenylalanine or tryptophan, so it likely arises from a read error. The rearrangement joins TRBV5-5 to TRBJ2-3; unclear D gene. Per the germline V gene, CDR1 is SGHKS and CDR2 is YYEKEE (reference sequence). V lost 7 bases to trimming and J lost 8 bases, with 14 bases between them. The CDR3 runs to 12 residues. The CDR3 coding sequence is TGTGCCAGCGGATCGAGCTGGGGTACGCAGTATCTT. Its protein is CASGSSWGTQYL.

J is TRBJ2-1 and V is TRBV27; D perhaps matches TRBD1 (6 bases). The CDR3 covers 14 residues. The V and J ends lost 2 bases and 6 bases respectively, with 11 bases between them. The germline CDR1 and CDR2 sequences are MNHEY and SMNVEV (reference sequence). CDR3 in amino acids: CASSLVGATNEQFF. In DNA form, the CDR3 reads TGTGCCAGCAGTTTAGTGGGGGCGACCAATGAGCAGTTCTTC.

This clonotype was detected many times. CDR3 protein: CSARDWAGVVGNQPQHF. CDR3 in DNA: TGCAGTGCTAGAGATTGGGCAGGGGTCGTTGGCAATCAGCCCCAGCATTTT. This chain links TRBV20-1 with TRBJ1-5; TRBD1 might be the D (6 bases). V was clipped by 0 bases and J by 2 bases, with 17 bases between them. From germline, CDR1 is DFQATT and CDR2 SNEGSKA (reference sequence). The CDR3 is made up of 17 amino acids.

This clonotype was seen ten or more times. The chain carries TRBV29-1 and TRBJ2-3; 7 positions match TRBD2. The CDR3 contains 14 residues. CDR1 is SQVTM and CDR2 is ANQGSEA in the germline V gene. Trimming at V came to 3 bases and at J to 2 bases, leaving 5 bases not matched to a gene. The CDR3 region has the DNA TGCAGCGTTGACGTTCTAGCGGCCACAGATACGCAGTATTTT. The encoded protein is CSVDVLAATDTQYF.

The sample holds a few counts of this clonotype. The genes are TRBV28 and TRBJ1-2; D call uncertain. CDR3 size: 13 residues. The germline V gene has CDR1 MDHEN and CDR2 SYDVKM. The germline V and J ends were trimmed by 4 bases and 0 bases, with 6 bases remaining between them. This chain's CDR3 is CASSSPSNYGYTF. The CDR3 nucleotides read TGTGCCAGCAGTTCACCATCTAACTATGGCTACACCTTC.

This clonotype has a handful of counts. The V gene is TRBV20-1, the J gene TRBJ2-3; 10 bases agree with TRBD2. Trimming at V came to 6 bases and at J to 2 bases, leaving 11 bases not matched to a gene. The CDR3 totals 16 residues. CDR1 and CDR2 from the germline V gene are DFQATT and SNEGSKA (reference sequence). The CDR3 DNA sequence: TGCAGTGCCACAGGGGCTAGCGGGAGACCCACAGATACGCAGTATTTT. This codes for CSATGASGRPTDTQYF.

This clonotype appeared many times. V and J are TRBV10-3 and TRBJ2-3, with 13 bases aligning to TRBD2. The J segment lost 5 bases and the V segment lost 3 bases, leaving 8 bases of the junction unmatched. CDR1 ENHRY and CDR2 SYGVKD come from the germline V gene. This CDR3 contains 17 residues. CDR3 DNA: TGTGCCATCAGTGATCCGGGAAGACTAGCGGGAGGAGATACGCAGTATTTT. This gives the protein CAISDPGRLAGGDTQYF.

The rearrangement uses TRBV20-1 and TRBJ1-1; D uncertain. V was pared by 6 bases and J by 11 bases, with 16 bases between. CDR3 length equals 11 residues. The germline V gene encodes CDR1 DFQATT and CDR2 SNEGSKA (reference sequence). CDR3 loop: CSAYSPRGAFF. The CDR3 DNA is TGCAGTGCGTATTCCCCTCGAGGTGCTTTCTTT.

In its sample, this clonotype was seen once. The chain couples TRBV7-3 to TRBJ2-1; the D is unclear. V lost 4 bases and J lost 0, with 13 bases in between. The germline V gene has CDR1 SGHTA and CDR2 FQGTGA. The CDR3 covers 16 residues. Written as DNA, the CDR3 is TGTGCCAGCAGCTCAATGCCGTCTAGCTCCTACAATGAGCAGTTCTTC. Translation gives CASSSMPSSSYNEQFF.

The chain has TRBV12-3 or TRBV12-4 and TRBJ2-2; 11 bases match TRBD2. The J segment lost 7 bases and the V segment lost 5 bases, leaving 18 bases of the junction unmatched. The CDR3 consists of 19 residues. The CDR3 DNA reads as TGTGCCAGCAGTCCCACCCTACTTACTAGCGGGAGCGGCCACGGGGAGCTGTTTTTT. It specifies CASSPTLLTSGSGHGELFF.